The source of this T cell receptor (beta chain) is a study of cytomegalovirus exposure and HLA in healthy donors (dated 2017 in TCRdb). Broadly, across the study: An earlier analysis of several hundred of the donors reported more than 250 Gb of sequence data and about 100 million unique TCR beta sequences from 150 million to 200 million T cells. Around 330 gigabases of sequencing data and approximately 92 million unique TCR sequences made up an early release that covered several hundred HLA-typed donors. Of the 350 to 400 genotyped donors, 81% fell in the genetic ancestry cluster associated with self-reported Caucasian donors. The study was designed to test whether signatures of past pathogen exposure could be identified by cataloging public T cell receptors. The T cell repertoires of several hundred subjects were profiled by immunosequencing and related to cytomegalovirus serostatus. In addition to the first cohort of roughly 700 subjects, a separate validation cohort of 120 different subjects was used. To predict cytomegalovirus infection status, the study brought together high-throughput TCR immunosequencing, statistical association of individual TCRs with disease status, and machine learning. A later analysis re-examined previously published TCR beta repertoires from over 500 donors and added high-resolution HLA genotyping to investigate patterns of TCR occurrence. Rather than drawing on any new phenotypic data, the later analysis identified candidate immune exposures from TCR beta sequences and the way those sequences occurred across donors. To decide whether each TCR beta V gene segment behaved as functional or pseudogenic, an earlier analysis of approximately 600 of the donors relied on high-throughput TCR beta sequencing. Alongside the repertoire data, information on donor age, sex, ethnicity and CMV serostatus was compiled. A later genetic analysis took genome-wide SNP genotypes for about 55% of the roughly 700 donors and used that subset as a discovery cohort. All discovery cohort repertoires had been generated on a single sequencing platform. HLA typing included class I and class II loci at four-digit resolution. Typing coverage differed by locus: A, B, C, DRB1 and DQB1 were typed in roughly 629-630 donors, DQA1 in about 550, DPA1 in some 610, and DPB1 in 472. A handful of DR-DQ haplotypes were handled as single units for association and clustering because linkage in the cohort was strong. On average, roughly 200,000 unique TCR beta nucleotide sequences were sequenced per donor among about 400 genotyped donors of the cohort, with around 19% of those sequences being non-productive. The study at large found these results: Cytomegalovirus status was reported to be diagnosed by the classifier with high specificity and sensitivity in both the original and validation cohorts. Correlated functional status among segregating V segments might reflect linkage disequilibrium, but an unknown experimental factor could not be ruled out. In this cohort, only TCR beta chains were sequenced, and detectable features were limited by the absence of alpha or paired-chain data. Across donors, most TCR sequences were observed very rarely, whereas some public TCRs were present in many individuals. In a later analysis, 15,000 to 20,000 TCR beta sequences were associated with specific HLA alleles at a false discovery rate of 0.05. Because some donors lacked HLA typing at each locus, the association tests relied only on the typed subset. Roughly uniform sequencing depth across donors was assumed in presence/absence analyses, although this assumption may not hold. In vitro tests confirmed that a few of the cytomegalovirus-associated TCR beta chains recognize cytomegalovirus antigens. Assigning TCR associations to individual alleles was difficult when HLA alleles, especially DR and DQ, strongly co-occurred. In a later analysis, HLA-associated TCR beta chains showed more clonal expansion and lower generation probabilities than non-associated chains that were equally common. A cluster of highly shared sequence variants was judged likely to be a technical artifact of the sequencing pipeline. A later analysis found that TCR association rates varied across HLA loci, with DRB1 alleles showing the most associated TCRs and HLA-C alleles the fewest. In a later analysis, most CMV-associated TCR beta chains were found to appear HLA-restricted, with HLA associations seemingly driven largely by CMV exposure. In a later genetic analysis, fewer N-insertions in productive TCRs were reported among donors in an Asian-associated ancestry cluster than the roughly 640-donor mean. In an earlier analysis of 500 to 650 of the donors, most TCR beta V segments appeared in productive rearrangements about 87% or about 30% of the time, broadly matching IMGT annotations. It was suggested by the authors that the approach could potentially be generalized to other disease states and immunological phenotypes. The only immune exposure information available for the cohort was CMV serostatus. According to a later analysis, parvovirus B19, influenza, CMV and Epstein-Barr virus appeared linked to several top co-occurrence clusters. Because counts were too low, some 17 rarely observed V segments, including chromosome 9 orphons, were excluded from the earlier analysis of a few hundred of the donors. The study listed 164 TCR beta chains as associated with cytomegalovirus. An association between a missense DCLRE1C variant and V-gene and J-gene trimming of TCR beta chains was found in a later genetic analysis and replicated in an independent cohort. A further reported finding was that TCR beta sequences accurately predicted the HLA-A and HLA-B alleles for most subjects in the first cohort.

The cohort consisted of approximately 670 healthy bone marrow donors. Cohort members were all nominally healthy when sampled, although unrecorded immune exposures were likely present. The donor tested CMV seropositive and was one of the 289 seropositive cohort members. Each donor provided a peripheral blood sample, and peripheral blood mononuclear cells were used for TCR beta sequencing. Genomic DNA was extracted from the blood cell samples with the Qiagen DNeasy Blood Extraction Kit. Turning to this clone: The antigen this receptor binds is unknown. Base-call qualities are not available, and no considerably larger clone is one nucleotide away.

Libraries were prepared through the immunoSEQ multiplex PCR assay. The multiplex PCR relied on a mix of 60 forward primers for TCR Vbeta segments and 13 reverse primers for TCR Jbeta segments. The CDR3 region of rearranged TCR beta genes was amplified from genomic DNA by a multiplex PCR assay. The amplified TCR beta libraries were sequenced on the Illumina HiSeq System as 87-base-pair reads. As for how the authors treated the data: A later analysis counted approximately 74 million unique TCR beta chains across the 666 repertoires, and some 11 million of these chains were shared by at least two donors. Raw reads were error-corrected and collapsed into unique sequences with a nearest-neighbor algorithm that merged closely related sequences to remove PCR and sequencing errors. To assign V, D and J gene segments, CDR3 sequences were aligned to IMGT reference sequences. For a sequence to be retained, a match of at least six nucleotides was required to both a V gene segment and a J gene segment. Rearrangements were called productive when the CDR3 lacked stop codons and stayed in frame with V and J; all others were non-productive. Following IMGT convention, CDR3 was defined as the stretch from the second conserved V-encoded cysteine to the conserved J-encoded phenylalanine. The earlier analysis of around 640 of the donors excluded sequences that lacked an unambiguous match to a single V gene segment. In an earlier analysis of 450 to 700 of the donors, V segments were called functional above 56.7% productive rearrangements and were called segregating when the between-donor standard deviation exceeded 5%. A statistical classification framework was developed to diagnose cytomegalovirus status using the catalog of TCR beta chain sequences. In a later analysis, TCR nucleotide sequences were compared against IMGT/GENE-DB human TR gene sequences so that V and J genes could be assigned. In a later analysis, CDR3 sequences and most-parsimonious VDJ recombination scenarios were assigned using the TCRdist pipeline. In a later analysis, each TCR beta chain was defined by its CDR3 amino acid sequence together with its V-gene family, and reads lacking a unique V-gene family were excluded. A later analysis removed over 500 highly shared, low-generation-probability nucleotide sequences to deal with suspected cross-contamination and a sequencing artifact. For each public chain, a later analysis derived a clonal expansion index from normalized ranks of inferred template counts within each repertoire. A later analysis computed generation probabilities with a VDJ recombination model fitted to out-of-frame rearrangements, and checked the results against IGoR. In a later analysis, hypergeometric tests were used to score TCR-TCR, TCR-HLA and TCR-CMV co-occurrence, with a repertoire-size bias correction applied to TCR pairs. In a later analysis, false discovery rates were estimated by permuting HLA or CMV assignments 20 times. In a later analysis, co-occurring TCRs were grouped using DBSCAN, with TCRdist sequence similarity added in when clustering inside HLA-allele-positive subsets. Repertoires with fewer than 30,000 or more than 120,000 public chains, plus five repertoires with anomalous nucleotide sharing, were excluded from co-occurrence clustering. TCRdb stores this immuneACCESS table with in-frame sequences only. Part of the clones is absent; in the studies checked, under half of the shortfall reflects unresolved V genes, and no reason is known for the rest. Clone size and the V and J calls come from that table; the DNA yielded D and trimming. In all, the sample holds approximately 140,000 clones, and about three quarters of those were seen once. The ten largest clones represent 10% to 15% of the sample.

This clonotype was sampled from a man aged 40-55 years in good health and CMV-seropositive. Sequencing was done on a sample of PBMCs.

At the DNA level, the sequence is TGCGCCAGCAGCCCGGGACTAGCGGGTTTCAATGAGCAGTTCTTC. Translated, this is CASSPGLAGFNEQFF. The sequence links TRBV4-1 to TRBJ2-1, with 12 middle bases fitting TRBD2. The CDR3 spans 15 residues, from the cysteine through the phenylalanine. The entry retains the CDR3 DNA only, 45 bases that are in frame from base 1. The germline V gene encodes CDR1 MGHRA and CDR2 YSYEKL. V has 4 bases trimmed and J has 6 bases trimmed; junction bases matching no gene number 4.